The sequence of this TCR beta chain was determined in a study of blood T cells in healthy people across ages. A J-beta primer mix and a sample-barcoded 5' primer were used in a second PCR of about 7 to 12 cycles. Every cDNA molecule bore a tag from a template-switch adaptor containing 12 random nucleotides. MiXCR was run by TCRdb on the 5' RACE reads, yielding one entry per CDR3 protein. The sample comprises about 750,000 distinct CDR3 sequences, 53% of which are singletons, and approximately 41% rests with the top ten. Note on this clonotype: Its specificity is not known.

V lost 7 bases and J lost 9; bases outside the gene matches: 11. The CDR3 covers 14 residues. Germline values: CDR1 MNHNY, CDR2 SVGAGI (reference sequence). Notes on the study in general: The recorded TCR beta diversity per million T cells decreased in a roughly linear manner with age. Reliance upon unsorted PBMCs precluded definitive naive versus antigen-experienced comparison. Diversity estimates drawn from one million T cells were deemed underestimates.

V and J are TRBV6-6 and TRBJ2-7; 11 nucleotides agree with TRBD1. The sample consisted of blood. The sequence came from a man at least 80 years old in good health. The CDR3 loop reads CASNLVGQGVGQYF. As DNA, the CDR3 is TGTGCCAGCAACCTCGTGGGACAGGGGGTAGGGCAGTACTTC.